This entry features one T cell receptor beta chain sequence. Antigen specificity is unknown. TCRdb reanalyzed the 5' RACE reads, giving one entry per CDR3 protein sequence and no DNA. The table lists over 14,000 distinct CDR3 sequences, with 50% to 70% in the top ten. The data originate from a study of T cells expressing NK-cell markers. Findings and limits, study-wide: Where a handful of donors were concerned, these clonotypes also led the CD3+CD56-NKG2C+ fraction.

The CDR3 contains 14 residues. CDR1 and CDR2 (germline): LGHDT, YNNKEL (reference sequence). The chain recombines TRBV3-1 with TRBJ2-7; TCRdb indicates TRBD1, and absent DNA this call remains unverified. The sequenced material came from blood T cells: a sorted CD56 or NKG2C T cell subset, CD4+ or CD8+ T cells, or bulk PBMC T cells (not recorded which). The TCR was taken from a man aged 18 to 70 in good health. Here the CDR3 reads CASSPWTGGYEQYF.